The rows below give T cell receptor beta chains drawn from one sample of a study of blood T cell repertoires in COVID-19. Produced via immunoSEQ multiplex PCR; TCRdb's table is partial and in-frame only. The table lists 100,000 to 120,000 clones, approximately 82% of them singletons. The sequenced sample consisted of peripheral blood. The receptors here all came from a woman of 80 years or more with acute or convalescent COVID-19. The CDR3 runs from the conserved cysteine through the conserved F or W. The order of the fields is clone size, V gene, D gene, J gene, CDR3 DNA, CDR3 protein. D genes are given only for firm matches. Clone size is stated in some rows and not others, as once, few, many or a class when expanded.

NA	TRBV6-5	NA	TRBJ1-3	TGTGCCAGCAGCAGACAGCCCTTCTCTGGAAACACCATATATTTT	CASSRQPFSGNTIYF
once	TRBV2	NA	TRBJ1-4	TGTGCCAGCAGTGAAGCACTCAGGGTGGGGGGTGAAAAACTGTTTTTT	CASSEALRVGGEKLFF
few	TRBV6-5	NA	TRBJ2-7	TGTGCCAGTACTCGGACTAATGGGGCCTACGAGCAGTACTTC	CASTRTNGAYEQYF
NA	TRBV11-1	NA	TRBJ2-7	TGTGCCAGCAGCTTAGGTCAGGCCTTATCCTACGAGCAGTACTTC	CASSLGQALSYEQYF
NA	TRBV7-2	TRBD1	TRBJ2-2	TGTGCCAGCAGCTGGGACAGGGTAAACACCGGGGAGCTGTTTTTT	CASSWDRVNTGELFF
once	TRBV9	TRBD1	TRBJ2-7	TGTGCCAGCAGCTTAACAGGGGCTAATGACGAGCAGTACTTC	CASSLTGANDEQYF
NA	TRBV7-3	NA	TRBJ2-4	TGTGCCAGCAGCCCGGGTGGCCGGGTAGCCAAAAACATTCAGTACTTC	CASSPGGRVAKNIQYF
NA	TRBV10-2	TRBD1	TRBJ2-7	TGCGCCAGCAGTGATTTCGAACAGGGGGATAGCTCCTACGAGCAGTACTTC	CASSDFEQGDSSYEQYF
NA	TRBV19	NA	TRBJ1-2	TGTGCCACACAAGGGGGTTGGCCTAACTATGGCTACACCTTC	CATQGGWPNYGYTF
NA	TRBV30	NA	TRBJ1-2	TGTGCCTGGAATCAGGGGTATGCTGGCTACACCTTC	CAWNQGYAGYTF
once	TRBV19	TRBD1	TRBJ1-2	TGTGCCAGTAAACACCCGGGGGACAGGGGTAACTATGGCTACACCTTC	CASKHPGDRGNYGYTF
NA	TRBV19	NA	TRBJ1-1	TGTGCCAGTAGTATAGGGGGAGGAATTGAAGCTTTCTTT	CASSIGGGIEAFF
NA	TRBV5-6	TRBD1	TRBJ1-2	TGTGCCAGCAGCTTGTTGGACAGGGCTAACTATGGCTACACCTTC	CASSLLDRANYGYTF
NA	TRBV7-8	NA	TRBJ2-7	TGTGCCAGCAGCTTAGTAACGGGATTAGGCTACGAGCAGTACTTC	CASSLVTGLGYEQYF
NA	TRBV18	TRBD1	TRBJ2-7	TGTGCCAGCTCACCACCGGTGGGGACAGGGGCGCGCGAGCAGTACTTC	CASSPPVGTGAREQYF
NA	TRBV7-2	NA	TRBJ1-5	TGTGCCAGCAGCTTAGTCGGCAATCAGCCCCAGCATTTT	CASSLVGNQPQHF
once	TRBV6-5	TRBD2	TRBJ2-3	TGTGCCAGCTCCCCAGGACTAGCGGGAGTAGATACGCAGTATTTT	CASSPGLAGVDTQYF
NA	TRBV6-2/TRBV6-3	NA	TRBJ1-5	TGTGCCAGCAGCAACACAGGCCTCAGTGGCAATCAGCCCCAGCATTTT	CASSNTGLSGNQPQHF
NA	TRBV7-2	NA	TRBJ2-2	TGTGCCAGCAGCTTAAACGGTGCGAACACCGGGGAGCTGTTTTTT	CASSLNGANTGELFF
NA	TRBV3-1/TRBV3-2	TRBD2	TRBJ2-3	TGTGCCAGCAGCCAAGTCACCGGGACTAGCGGGGGGGCACCAGATACGCAGTATTTT	CASSQVTGTSGGAPDTQYF
NA	TRBV5-1	TRBD1	TRBJ2-1	TGCGCCAGCAGCTTCGGACCGGGACAGGCCTACAATGAGCAGTTCTTC	CASSFGPGQAYNEQFF
few	TRBV27	TRBD1	TRBJ1-6	TGTGCCAGCGGCGGGACAGGTGGGAATTCACCCCTCCACTTT	CASGGTGGNSPLHF
NA	TRBV12-5	NA	TRBJ2-7	TGTGCTAGTGGCTTTAATTCCTACGAGCAGTACTTC	CASGFNSYEQYF
NA	TRBV23-1	NA	TRBJ1-2	TGCGCCAGCACACCCCGGACAGCGAGCTATGGCTACACCTTC	CASTPRTASYGYTF
NA	TRBV30	TRBD1	TRBJ1-2	TGTGCCTGGAGTGTTGATTGGACAGGCTATGGCTACACCTTC	CAWSVDWTGYGYTF